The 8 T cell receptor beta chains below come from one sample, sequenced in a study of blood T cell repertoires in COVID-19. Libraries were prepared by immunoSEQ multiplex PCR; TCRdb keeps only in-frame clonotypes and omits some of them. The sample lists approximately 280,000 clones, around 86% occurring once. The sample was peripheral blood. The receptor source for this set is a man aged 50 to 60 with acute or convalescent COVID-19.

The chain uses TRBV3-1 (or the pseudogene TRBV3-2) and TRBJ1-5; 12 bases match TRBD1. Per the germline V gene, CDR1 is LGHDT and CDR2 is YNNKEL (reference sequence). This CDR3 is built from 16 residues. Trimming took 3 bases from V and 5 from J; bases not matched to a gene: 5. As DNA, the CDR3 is TGTGCCAGCAGCCAGGCCGGGACAGGGGGCTATCAGCCCCAGCATTTT. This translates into CASSQAGTGGYQPQHF.

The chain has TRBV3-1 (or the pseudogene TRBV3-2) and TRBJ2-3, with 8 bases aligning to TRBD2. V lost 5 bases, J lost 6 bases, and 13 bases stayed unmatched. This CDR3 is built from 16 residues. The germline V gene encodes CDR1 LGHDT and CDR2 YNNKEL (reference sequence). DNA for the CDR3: TGTGCCAGCAGCTGGAACTGGGGACTAGTAATGGATACGCAGTATTTT. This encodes CASSWNWGLVMDTQYF.

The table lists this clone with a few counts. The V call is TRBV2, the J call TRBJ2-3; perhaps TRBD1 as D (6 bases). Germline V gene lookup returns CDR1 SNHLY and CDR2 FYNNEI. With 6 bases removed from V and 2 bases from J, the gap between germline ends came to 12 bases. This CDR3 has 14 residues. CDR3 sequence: CASRDSKNTDTQYF. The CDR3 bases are TGTGCCAGCAGGGACAGTAAAAACACAGATACGCAGTATTTT. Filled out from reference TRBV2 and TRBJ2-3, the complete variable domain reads EPEVTQTPSHQVTQMGQEVILRCVPISNHLYFYWYRQILGQKVEFLVSFYNNEISEKSEIFDDQFSVERPDGSNFTLKIRSTKLEDSAMYFCASRDSKNTDTQYFGPGTRLTVL.

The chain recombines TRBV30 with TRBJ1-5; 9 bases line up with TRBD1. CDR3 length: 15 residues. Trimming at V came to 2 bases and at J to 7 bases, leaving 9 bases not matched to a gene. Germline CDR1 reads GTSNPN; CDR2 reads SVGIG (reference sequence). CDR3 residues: CAWSPGQGGRQPQHF. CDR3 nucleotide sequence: TGTGCCTGGAGTCCGGGACAGGGCGGTAGACAGCCCCAGCATTTT.

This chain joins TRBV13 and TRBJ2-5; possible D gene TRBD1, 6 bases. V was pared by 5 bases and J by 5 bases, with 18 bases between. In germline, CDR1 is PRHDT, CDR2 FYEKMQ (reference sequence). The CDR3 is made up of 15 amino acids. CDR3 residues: CASSLPGQLGETQYF. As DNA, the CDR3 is TGTGCCAGCAGCCTCCCGGGACAACTAGGGGAGACCCAGTACTTC.

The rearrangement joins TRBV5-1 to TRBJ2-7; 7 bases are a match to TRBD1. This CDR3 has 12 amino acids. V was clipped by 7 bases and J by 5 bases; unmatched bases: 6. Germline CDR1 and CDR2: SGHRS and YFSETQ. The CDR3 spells CASLTGYHEQYF. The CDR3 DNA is TGCGCCAGCCTGACAGGGTACCACGAGCAGTACTTC.

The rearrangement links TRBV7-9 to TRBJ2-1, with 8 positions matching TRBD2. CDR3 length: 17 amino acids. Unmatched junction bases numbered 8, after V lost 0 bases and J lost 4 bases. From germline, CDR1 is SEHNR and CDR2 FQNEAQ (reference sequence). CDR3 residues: CASSLASGLGDYNEQFF. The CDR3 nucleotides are TGTGCCAGCAGCTTAGCGTCGGGACTAGGGGATTACAATGAGCAGTTCTTC.

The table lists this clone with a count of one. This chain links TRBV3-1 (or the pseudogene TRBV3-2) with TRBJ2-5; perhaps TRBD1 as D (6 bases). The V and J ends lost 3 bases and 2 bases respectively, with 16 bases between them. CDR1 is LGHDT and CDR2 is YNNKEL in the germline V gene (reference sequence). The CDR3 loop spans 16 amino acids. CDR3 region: CASSHPIFGQQETQYF. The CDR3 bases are TGTGCCAGCAGCCACCCCATTTTTGGACAGCAAGAGACCCAGTACTTC.